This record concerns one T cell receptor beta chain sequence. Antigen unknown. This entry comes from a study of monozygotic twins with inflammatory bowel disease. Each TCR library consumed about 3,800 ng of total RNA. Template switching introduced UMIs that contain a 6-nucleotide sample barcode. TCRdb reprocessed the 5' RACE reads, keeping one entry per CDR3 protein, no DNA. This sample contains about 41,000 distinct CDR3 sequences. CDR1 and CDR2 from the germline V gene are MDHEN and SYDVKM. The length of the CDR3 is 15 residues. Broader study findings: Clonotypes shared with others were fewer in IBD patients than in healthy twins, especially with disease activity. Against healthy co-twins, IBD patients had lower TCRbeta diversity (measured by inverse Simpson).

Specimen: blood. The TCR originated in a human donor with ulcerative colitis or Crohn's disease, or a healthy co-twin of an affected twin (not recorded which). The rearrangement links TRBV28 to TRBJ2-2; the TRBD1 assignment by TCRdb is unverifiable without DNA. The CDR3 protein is CASITGTGSTGELFF. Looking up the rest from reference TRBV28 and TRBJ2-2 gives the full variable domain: DVKVTQSSRYLVKRTGEKVFLECVQDMDHENMFWYRQDPGLGLRLIYFSYDVKMKEKGDIPEGYSVSREKKERFSLILESASTNQTSMYLCASITGTGSTGELFFGEGSRLTVL.